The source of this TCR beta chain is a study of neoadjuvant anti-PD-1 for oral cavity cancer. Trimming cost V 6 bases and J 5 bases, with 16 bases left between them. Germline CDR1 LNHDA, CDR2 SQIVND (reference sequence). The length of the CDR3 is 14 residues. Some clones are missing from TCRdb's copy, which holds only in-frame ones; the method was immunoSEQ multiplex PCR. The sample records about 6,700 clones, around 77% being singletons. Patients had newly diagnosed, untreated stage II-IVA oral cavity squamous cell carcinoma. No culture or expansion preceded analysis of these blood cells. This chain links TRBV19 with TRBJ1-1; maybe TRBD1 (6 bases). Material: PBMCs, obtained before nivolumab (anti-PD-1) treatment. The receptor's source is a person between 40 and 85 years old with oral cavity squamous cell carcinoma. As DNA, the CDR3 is TGTGCCAGTAGCACAGGAGGGGGATTAACTGAAGCTTTCTTT. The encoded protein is CASSTGGGLTEAFF.